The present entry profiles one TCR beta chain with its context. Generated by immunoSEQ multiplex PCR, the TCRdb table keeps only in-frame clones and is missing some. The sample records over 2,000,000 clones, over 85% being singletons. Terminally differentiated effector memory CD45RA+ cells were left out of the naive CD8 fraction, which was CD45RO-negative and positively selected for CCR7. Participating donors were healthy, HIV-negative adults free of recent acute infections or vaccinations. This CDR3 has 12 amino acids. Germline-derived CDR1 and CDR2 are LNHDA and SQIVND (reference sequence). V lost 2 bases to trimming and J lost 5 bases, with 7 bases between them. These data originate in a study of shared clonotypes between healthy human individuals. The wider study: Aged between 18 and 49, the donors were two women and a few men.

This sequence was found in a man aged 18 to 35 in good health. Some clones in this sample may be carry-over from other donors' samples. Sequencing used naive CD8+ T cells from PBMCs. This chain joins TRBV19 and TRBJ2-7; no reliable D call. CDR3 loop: CASSIYGNEQYF. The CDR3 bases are TGTGCCAGTAGTATATATGGGAACGAGCAGTACTTC.